The 25 T cell receptor beta chains presented below share a single source sample, sequenced in a study of cytomegalovirus exposure and HLA in healthy donors. The PCR was carried out with 60 Vbeta primers and 13 Jbeta primers. Profiling relied on immunoSEQ multiplex PCR, and the TCRdb table lists in-frame clones only, not all of them. Seen here are 150,000 to 200,000 clones, roughly 85% observed once, and the top ten hold just under 6.5%. Sequenced sample: PBMCs. All receptors come from a man in his forties in good health and CMV-seropositive.

The rearrangement joins TRBV11-1 to TRBJ1-2; D is undetermined. The germline V gene encodes CDR1 SGHAT and CDR2 FQDESV (reference sequence). The length of the CDR3 is 13 residues. V dropped 5 bases and J dropped 1 base, with 8 bases sitting between them. CDR3 amino acids: CASSPGSNYGYTF. CDR3 nucleotide sequence: TGTGCCAGCAGCCCGGGGAGTAACTATGGCTACACCTTC.

The chain combines TRBV11-3 with TRBJ2-6; D gene uncertain. The CDR3 length is 18 residues. Germline V gene lookup returns CDR1 SGHNT and CDR2 YENEEA. With 5 bases removed from V and 0 bases from J, the gap between germline ends came to 17 bases. CDR3 nucleotide sequence: TGTGCCAGCAGCCCCCGTCCCGGGTCCTACTCTGGGGCCAACGTCCTGACTTTC. Its protein is CASSPRPGSYSGANVLTF. The full variable domain, its missing parts supplied by reference TRBV11-3 and TRBJ2-6, is EAGVVQSPRYKIIEKKQPVAFWCNPISGHNTLYWYLQNLGQGPELLIRYENEEAVDDSQLPKDRFSAERLKGVDSTLKIQPAELGDSAVYLCASSPRPGSYSGANVLTFGAGSRLTVL.

On this clone: A read error is likely, as this CDR3 ends without the conserved phenylalanine or tryptophan. The limits of the CDR3 on the DNA are not certain, so only TCRdb's listed CDR3 is given. The chain links TRBV11-3 to TRBJ2-7; no check of the table's D call, TRBD2, against the DNA was made. Germline loops: CDR1 SGHNT, CDR2 YENEEA. Both ends counted, the CDR3 spans 9 residues. The CDR3 region is CASSWSRAL.

This clone has a single count. V gene TRBV11-2 combines with J gene TRBJ1-4; TRBD1 aligns across 9 bases. Trimming cost V 5 bases and J 3 bases; bases outside gene matches: 4. The CDR3 loop spans 15 amino acids. Germline CDR1 is SGHAT and CDR2 is FQNNGV. CDR3 in amino acids: CASSQQGAANEKLFF. CDR3 in DNA: TGTGCCAGCAGCCAACAGGGGGCGGCTAATGAAAAACTGTTTTTT.

This clone was seen just once. V usage is TRBV28 and J usage is TRBJ1-6, with a tentative D call TRBD1 (5 bases). The CDR3 covers 14 residues. The V end lost 5 bases, the J end lost 10 bases, and 15 bases lay between the germline ends. Germline V gene sequence: CDR1 MDHEN, CDR2 SYDVKM. The CDR3 DNA sequence: TGTGCCAGCAGTCGTCCGGACAAGGGCTCACCCCTCCACTTT. This encodes CASSRPDKGSPLHF.

The CDR3 reads CASSDRTGSNQPQHF. CDR3 coding DNA: TGTGCCAGCAGTGATAGGACAGGCAGCAATCAGCCCCAGCATTTT. The chain employs TRBV2 and TRBJ1-5, with TRBD1 matching 7 bases. CDR1 SNHLY and CDR2 FYNNEI come from the germline V gene. The CDR3 is 15 amino acids. After removal of 3 bases from V and 1 base from J, the junction contained 3 bases not matched to a gene.

CDR3 nucleotide sequence: TGTGCCAGCAGTCCTCTGACTAGCCTGGGCGTTCAGTACTTC. It translates to CASSPLTSLGVQYF. V and J are TRBV9 and TRBJ2-4; 7 bases line up with TRBD2. Germline trimming cut 5 bases from V and 11 bases from J; bases unmatched to any gene: 13. CDR3 length: 14 amino acids. Germline assignment: CDR1 SGDLS and CDR2 YYNGEE.

This clone was detected only a few times. As DNA, the CDR3 is TGTGCCAGCAGTCGTAGCGGGAGCGCTCAGCGGTATTTT. It is translated as CASSRSGSAQRYF. This chain uses TRBV6-4 with TRBJ2-3; 9 bases match TRBD2. Germline V CDR1 and CDR2: MRHNA, SNTAGT. The CDR3 consists of 13 residues. Unmatched junction bases numbered 11, after V lost 5 bases and J lost 14 bases.

The chain employs TRBV5-6 and TRBJ2-7; 14 bases line up with TRBD2. The V gene end was trimmed by 3 bases and the J gene end by 3 bases; junction bases not matched to a gene: 14. The CDR3 is 19 residues long. CDR1 and CDR2 from the germline V gene are SGHDT and YYEEEE. CDR3 in amino acids: CASSSQSGTSGSWDYEQYF. The CDR3 region has the DNA TGTGCCAGCAGCTCCCAATCAGGGACTAGCGGGAGCTGGGACTACGAGCAGTACTTC.

V usage is TRBV11-3 and J usage is TRBJ1-3; D is unclear. Germline assignment: CDR1 SGHNT and CDR2 YENEEA. Trimming took 5 bases from V and 0 from J, leaving 11 bases between them. There are 15 residues in the CDR3. CDR3 in DNA: TGTGCCAGCAGCCCGGAGCCGAGCTCTGGAAACACCATATATTTT. Translated: CASSPEPSSGNTIYF.

The rearrangement uses TRBV2 and TRBJ2-5; 12 bases fit TRBD2. Germline V gene data show CDR1 as SNHLY and CDR2 as FYNNEI. With 3 bases clipped from V and 5 bases from J, the junction kept 4 bases outside the gene matches. CDR3 length equals 15 residues. The CDR3 DNA is TGTGCCAGCAGTGAGACTAGCGGGAGTGGGGAGACCCAGTACTTC. Translated, it gives CASSETSGSGETQYF.

The J gene is TRBJ2-2, the V gene TRBV11-3, with TRBD2 identical over 8 bases. CDR1 is SGHNT, CDR2 YENEEA, per germline. This CDR3 is built from 19 residues. Trimming at V came to 1 base and at J to 1 base, leaving 11 bases not matched to a gene. In DNA form, the CDR3 reads TGTGCCAGCAGCTTAGGCCTCATTACTAGCGGAGGGAACACCGGGGAGCTGTTTTTT. Translating gives CASSLGLITSGGNTGELFF.

This clone was seen a handful of times. The V call is TRBV7-8, the J call TRBJ2-5; TRBD2 matches at 7 bases. The CDR3 has 16 amino acids. J was trimmed by 4 bases and V by 1 base; bases with no gene match: 9. Germline loops: CDR1 SGHVS, CDR2 FQNEAQ. CDR3 DNA sequence: TGTGCCAGCAGCTTAGGGGGAGCGGGATCGGGAGAGACCCAGTACTTC. This sequence encodes CASSLGGAGSGETQYF.

This clone was detected a few times. V gene TRBV5-1 combines with J gene TRBJ2-1; 7 bases match TRBD2. This CDR3 has 15 residues. From germline, CDR1 is SGHRS and CDR2 YFSETQ. V gave up 0 bases and J gave up 3 bases; unmatched junction bases: 3. In DNA form, the CDR3 reads TGCGCCAGCAGCTTGGCGGCTAGCGGCTACAATGAGCAGTTCTTC. Translation: CASSLAASGYNEQFF.

This clone is a singleton in its sample. The chain uses TRBV7-9 and TRBJ2-2, with TRBD2 matching over 8 bases. CDR1 and CDR2 from the germline V gene are SEHNR and FQNEAQ (reference sequence). CDR3 length: 16 amino acids. Trimming took 4 bases from V and 5 from J; bases not matched to a gene: 9. CDR3 DNA: TGTGCCAGCAGCTCGAAAGCGGGAGTAGGAACCGGGGAGCTGTTTTTT. Its protein product is CASSSKAGVGTGELFF.

J is TRBJ2-7 and V is TRBV6-5, with D unclear. The CDR3 is 14 amino acids. Trimming left V 0 bases short and J 2 bases short, with 8 bases between. The V gene's germline CDR1 is MNHEY and CDR2 SVGAGI. The DNA for the CDR3 is TGTGCCAGCAGTTACTCGGCGGCAACCTACGAGCAGTACTTC. It translates to CASSYSAATYEQYF.

The CDR3 coding sequence is TGTGCCTGGAGTCGGGACAGGGCGGGATACTTC. It specifies CAWSRDRAGYF. V and J are TRBV30 and TRBJ2-7; 9 nucleotides line up with TRBD1. This CDR3 contains 11 residues. The V gene's germline CDR1 is GTSNPN and CDR2 SVGIG (reference sequence). The V gene end was trimmed by 2 bases and the J gene end by 13 bases; junction bases not matched to a gene: 6.

This chain links TRBV10-3 with TRBJ1-3; 8 bases fit TRBD1. CDR1 is ENHRY and CDR2 is SYGVKD in the germline V gene. The V segment lost 5 bases and the J segment 4 bases; nucleotides outside the gene matches: 10. This CDR3 is 16 amino acids long. The CDR3 spells CAISPGQGEGGNTIYF. In DNA, the CDR3 is TGTGCCATCAGTCCCGGACAGGGCGAGGGAGGAAACACCATATATTTT.

This chain uses TRBV28 with TRBJ2-5; 10 bases fit TRBD2. This CDR3 contains 20 residues. Per the germline V gene, CDR1 is MDHEN and CDR2 is SYDVKM. Losses at the gene ends were 4 bases for V and 5 bases for J; bases not matched to a gene: 22. CDR3 region: CASSWGGRKAGGPGRETQYF. The CDR3 coding sequence is TGTGCCAGCAGTTGGGGGGGAAGGAAAGCGGGAGGGCCAGGTCGCGAGACCCAGTACTTC.

CDR3 bases: TGTGCCAGCAGTTTAGAGGGTTACAATGAGCAGTTCTTC. It is translated as CASSLEGYNEQFF. The V gene is TRBV27, the J gene TRBJ2-1; TRBD2 is a possible D gene (5 bases). Per germline, CDR1 MNHEY and CDR2 SMNVEV (reference sequence). CDR3 length: 13 residues. The V end lost 2 bases, the J end lost 4 bases, and 6 bases lay between the germline ends.

The chain links TRBV5-4 to TRBJ2-3; D possibly corresponds to TRBD1 (6 bases). V was shortened by 2 bases and J by 3 bases, with 16 bases between the two germline ends. This CDR3 is 16 amino acids long. Germline V gene lookup returns CDR1 SGHNT and CDR2 YYREEE (reference sequence). The CDR3 DNA reads TGTGCCAGCAGCTTCCCCAGGGGAAAGGGAACAGATACGCAGTATTTT. Its translation is CASSFPRGKGTDTQYF.

The chain joins TRBV5-1 to TRBJ1-2, with 8 bases matching TRBD1. CDR3 size: 13 residues. V gave up 4 bases and J gave up 6 bases; unmatched junction bases: 5. Germline-derived CDR1 and CDR2 are SGHRS and YFSETQ. CDR3 nucleotide sequence: TGCGCCAGCAGCGCGGGGACAGGCGATGGCTACACCTTC. This encodes CASSAGTGDGYTF.

The chain recombines TRBV5-1 with TRBJ2-1, with D maybe TRBD1 (5 bases). This CDR3 region has 14 residues. V lost 0 bases to trimming and J lost 6 bases, with 10 bases between them. Germline V lookup: CDR1 SGHRS, CDR2 YFSETQ. In nucleotides, the CDR3 is TGCGCCAGCAGCTTGGGACAGACCGTCAATGAGCAGTTCTTC. Protein sequence: CASSLGQTVNEQFF.

CDR3 DNA sequence: TGTGCCAGCAGTGTCGGACAGGGGATGGAGACCCAGTACTTC. Its translation: CASSVGQGMETQYF. The rearrangement uses TRBV2 and TRBJ2-5, with 9 bases identical to TRBD1. Germline trimming cut 4 bases from V and 5 bases from J; bases unmatched to any gene: 5. The CDR3 covers 14 residues. Per the germline V gene, CDR1 is SNHLY and CDR2 is FYNNEI.

The chain is built from TRBV5-1 and TRBJ2-5; TRBD2 agrees at 10 bases. Germline V gene data show CDR1 as SGHRS and CDR2 as YFSETQ. Trimming at V came to 0 bases and at J to 4 bases, leaving 0 bases not matched to a gene. CDR3 length equals 14 residues. The chain's CDR3 is CASSLGLAGETQYF. In DNA form, the CDR3 reads TGCGCCAGCAGCTTGGGACTAGCGGGAGAGACCCAGTACTTC.